The text below deals with one TCR beta chain. What antigen it recognizes has not been identified. Base qualities are not provided; no much larger clone lies one nucleotide away. Libraries were built with 5' RACE. Data came from an Illumina HiSeq 2000. A universal primer binding site was added through template switching, and the final cDNA carried a unique molecular identifier so that TCR cDNA molecules could be counted accurately. Specific primers in the conserved constant-segment region were used to synthesize first-strand cDNA for the TCR alpha and beta chains. To control for contamination, every cDNA library carried two barcodes: a SMART-Mk sample barcode plus Illumina barcodes. TruSeq adapter sequences along with Illumina sample barcodes were introduced in two successive PCR steps. Sequencing of the TCR alpha and beta cDNA libraries was done on the Illumina HiSeq platform using custom primers. For the original study's pipeline: Unique molecular identifiers were extracted from raw reads with MiGEC, and CDR3 positions were determined with MiXCR. Recombination models were inferred per individual with the repgenHMM and IGoR tools using an EM algorithm. The analysis of shared clonotypes was done with the tcR package in R, with sharing normalized by the product of cloneset sizes. To study raw recombination without the effects of thymic and clonal selection, out-of-frame nonproductive sequences were analyzed. Using fastp trimming at Q25 and MiXCR clonotype assembly, TCRdb reanalyzed the public sequencing data and kept in-frame beta chains. When rows share a CDR3 protein, they turn into one entry using the most common DNA and genes. TCRdb's processing, not the authors', yielded these V and J calls. For this sample the table gives about 240,000 distinct CDR3 sequences, of which about 13% were detected only once. The leading ten clones occupy roughly 4% of the sample.

Only healthy Caucasian donors were included. Three pairs of female monozygotic twins, all aged about 18 to 30 years, were included in the twin cohort. Miltenyi CD45RO+ enrichment and human naive T-cell isolation kits were used to isolate memory (CD45RO+) and naive T cells from PBMC. This entry belongs to a study of identical twins (dated by TCRdb to 2016 to 2017). With regard to the full study: The study deep-sequenced TCR alpha and beta repertoires from monozygotic twins, unrelated adults of various ages and cord blood to test whether fetal clonotypes persist. To rule out contamination, replicate twin experiments were performed at different times with different library preparation protocols.

There are 14 amino acids in the CDR3, from cysteine to phenylalanine inclusive. Only the CDR3 region is kept as DNA, spanning 42 bases read in frame from base 1. V sheds 5 bases and J sheds 6 bases, leaving 13 bases between their ends. CDR1 and CDR2 were assigned from the germline V gene as MNHNS and SASEGT. Overall results and qualifications from the work: Fewer insertions were carried by abundant cord blood beta clonotypes; a weaker similar trend was observed in young adult naive repertoires, while no such trend was observed in memory repertoires. Zero-insertion analyses could be partly confounded by invariant T cells such as MAIT and iNKT, although diverse VJ usage argued against such confounding for most clonotypes. Conclusions relied on cross-sectional statistical analysis, since the same donors could not be followed over many years. In monozygotic twins, recombination models systematically underestimated out-of-frame TCR alpha sharing, but the models matched the sharing seen between unrelated individuals. The excess sharing between twins in beta out-of-frame sequences was weaker because fewer shared sequences reduced the signal-to-noise ratio. Compared with coincidental sharing between unrelated individuals, an excess of low generation-probability sequences was observed among out-of-frame TCR alpha sequences shared between twins.

The same sample was also studied in work on yellow fever vaccine responses in identical twins. The second source states: The authors reported that the T cell response to vaccination in identical twins appeared partly convergent and partly personalized. The study precisely tracked vaccine-responding T cell clones in identical twins.

Sequencing was carried out using memory (CD45RO+) T cells sorted from blood. The cell subset or site label corresponds to: CD45RO+ enriched T cells. This clonotype originated in a woman aged 18-29 years in good health. Recombination connected TRBV6-1 to TRBJ1-4, with a weak D call of TRBD1 (5 bases match). Here the CDR3 is given as CASSLGGFDEKLFF. The bases are TGTGCCAGCAGTCTCGGGGGGTTCGATGAAAAACTGTTTTTT.